There are a few counts of the clone carrying this T cell receptor (beta chain). The antigen remains undetermined. Reverse transcribed after extraction, RNA yielded cDNA as the sequencing template. Data came from immunoSEQ multiplex PCR; TCRdb stores just in-frame clones and leaves some out. Counted here are 95,000 to 100,000 clones, roughly three fifths occurring once; the ten biggest clones make up around 15%. As for treatment: oral pan-JAK inhibitor, 5-10 mg twice daily. The CDR3 runs to 13 residues. The germline V gene encodes CDR1 SEHNR and CDR2 FQNEAQ (reference sequence). Trimming stripped 7 bases from V and 4 bases from J, with 10 bases between. The data derive from a study of CD8+ T cells in alopecia areata. Study context: Scalp area affected, as a percentage, set the severity score of treated patients. Study-level findings and limits: Scalp and blood samples kept many expanded lesional clones throughout tofacitinib. Within the top 100, expanded CD8+ clones significantly decreased with tofacitinib, as did scalp clonality.

Here the sequenced sample was CD8+ T cells sorted from blood, taken at week 4, from a patient treated with tofacitinib. The chain joins TRBV7-9 to TRBJ2-2; a weak D match, TRBD1 (5 bases). The receptor was derived from a human donor with alopecia areata. The CDR3 DNA follows: TGTGCCAGCATGAGGCAGGGCACCGGGGAGCTGTTTTTT. Protein product: CASMRQGTGELFF.